The 22 T cell receptor beta chains presented below share a single source sample, sequenced in a study of blood T cell repertoires in COVID-19. The protocol was immunoSEQ multiplex PCR, while the TCRdb copy is restricted to in-frame clones and leaves out a portion. The data contain a few hundred thousand clones, 85% to 90% of them singletons. The sequenced sample consisted of peripheral blood. All receptors derive from a woman in her 30s with COVID-19, enrolled during active disease.

The chain combines TRBV6-5 with TRBJ1-2; D ambiguous. Trimming shortened V by 5 bases and J by 7 bases, and 20 bases separated the two germline ends. This CDR3 region has 15 residues. Per the germline V gene, CDR1 is MNHEY and CDR2 is SVGAGI. For the CDR3, the DNA is TGTGCCAGCAGTCCGACCCTCGCTCGACCGGGTGGCTACACCTTC. It yields the protein CASSPTLARPGGYTF.

The chain combines TRBV28 with TRBJ2-7; TRBD2 aligns across 7 bases. Unmatched junction bases numbered 11, after V lost 3 bases and J lost 9 bases. The V gene's germline CDR1 is MDHEN and CDR2 SYDVKM. The CDR3 is 14 amino acids. The CDR3 reads CASSFSYFSGLQYF. CDR3 nucleotides: TGTGCCAGCAGTTTTAGTTATTTTAGCGGGTTGCAGTACTTC.

The rearrangement links TRBV19 to TRBJ2-2; 7 bases are shared with TRBD2. The germline CDR1 and CDR2 sequences are LNHDA and SQIVND (reference sequence). With 7 bases clipped from V and 4 bases from J, the junction kept 9 bases outside the gene matches. The CDR3 consists of 15 residues. The CDR3 region is CASIRRAGVTGELFF. The CDR3 region has the DNA TGTGCCAGTATTCGCAGGGCGGGAGTCACCGGGGAGCTGTTTTTT.

V is TRBV6-5 and J is TRBJ2-3; 8 bases match TRBD2. CDR1 is MNHEY, CDR2 SVGAGI, per germline. The CDR3 is 15 amino acids. V lost 5 bases and J lost 4; bases outside the gene matches: 8. The chain's CDR3 is CASSTLAGKPDTQYF. CDR3 nucleotides: TGTGCCAGCAGTACTTTAGCGGGAAAGCCAGATACGCAGTATTTT.

This clone appeared a single time. The chain uses TRBV6-5 and TRBJ2-3; D remains unclear. Trimming removed 1 base at V and 14 bases at J, with 16 bases between. The CDR3 runs to 13 residues. The V gene's germline CDR1 is MNHEY and CDR2 SVGAGI. The CDR3 sequence: CASSYLDPGPLYF. The CDR3 DNA sequence: TGTGCCAGCAGTTACTTAGACCCGGGTCCCTTGTATTTT.

The chain couples TRBV19 to TRBJ2-2; 8 bases agree with TRBD1. Trimming took 0 bases from V and 5 from J; bases not matched to a gene: 5. In germline, CDR1 is LNHDA, CDR2 SQIVND (reference sequence). The CDR3 extends over 16 amino acids. Here the CDR3 DNA reads TGTGCCAGTAGTATAGAGGACAGGGTAGGGACCGGGGAGCTGTTTTTT. This encodes CASSIEDRVGTGELFF.

The rearrangement links TRBV5-8 to TRBJ1-5, with unresolved D. This CDR3 has 15 residues. In germline, CDR1 is SGHTS, CDR2 YDEGEE. V was pared by 0 bases and J by 7 bases, with 14 bases between. Here the CDR3 reads CASSLGDRPGQPQHF. The CDR3 nucleotides read TGTGCCAGCAGCTTGGGTGACCGTCCGGGACAGCCCCAGCATTTT.

The chain combines TRBV5-4 with TRBJ1-2, with a possible D match to TRBD1 (5 bases). V dropped 0 bases and J dropped 3 bases, with 12 bases sitting between them. Looked up from germline, CDR1 is SGHNT and CDR2 is YYREEE (reference sequence). The CDR3 is 15 residues long. Here the CDR3 reads CASSLEAGLHYGYTF. The DNA of the CDR3 is TGTGCCAGCAGCTTGGAGGCAGGGCTTCACTATGGCTACACCTTC.

The DNA of the CDR3 is TGTGCTAGTGGGCAGGGGACGGTGGAGACCCAGTACTTC. Protein: CASGQGTVETQYF. This sequence joins TRBV12-5 and TRBJ2-5, with D tentatively TRBD1 (6 bases). CDR3 length equals 13 residues. Trimming took 6 bases from V and 5 from J, leaving 13 bases between them. The V gene's germline CDR1 is LGHNT and CDR2 FRNRAP.

This chain links TRBV5-1 with TRBJ2-1, with D perhaps matching TRBD2 (6 bases). This CDR3 spans 16 amino acids. CDR1 and CDR2 from the germline V gene are SGHRS and YFSETQ. V gave up 0 bases and J gave up 0 bases, with 10 bases separating them. CDR3 DNA: TGCGCCAGCAGCTTGGGCGGCGGGAACTCCTACAATGAGCAGTTCTTC. As protein: CASSLGGGNSYNEQFF.

This clone appeared once. The CDR3 protein is CASHPEAESSYNEQFF. For the CDR3, the DNA is TGTGCCAGCCATCCCGAAGCGGAAAGCTCCTACAATGAGCAGTTCTTC. V usage is TRBV5-4 and J usage is TRBJ2-1; tentative D call: TRBD2 (5 bases). The germline V gene has CDR1 SGHNT and CDR2 YYREEE (reference sequence). The length of the CDR3 is 16 residues. Trimming left V 7 bases short and J 0 bases short, with 17 bases between.

V gene TRBV14 combines with J gene TRBJ2-5; possibly TRBD2 for D (6 bases). The germline V gene has CDR1 SGHDN and CDR2 FVKESK. The ends were cut back, 0 bases at V and 3 bases at J, with 11 bases in the middle. The CDR3 loop spans 15 amino acids. CDR3 residues: CASSQDIWREETQYF. For the CDR3, the DNA is TGTGCCAGCAGCCAAGACATCTGGAGGGAAGAGACCCAGTACTTC.

Concerning this clone itself: In the same sample, other DNA sequences code for this CDR3. J is TRBJ2-3 and V is TRBV11-3; D not resolved. Germline CDR1 and CDR2: SGHNT and YENEEA. V lost 1 base and J lost 0, with 5 bases in between. The CDR3 runs to 14 residues. The CDR3 DNA follows: TGTGCCAGCAGCTTAGGCGCCAGCACAGATACGCAGTATTTT. Protein product: CASSLGASTDTQYF.

The chain joins TRBV18 to TRBJ1-1, with D possibly TRBD1 on 5 matching bases. The CDR3 loop spans 15 amino acids. V was clipped by 4 bases and J by 0 bases, with 12 bases between them. Germline V gives CDR1 KGHSH, CDR2 LQKENI. The CDR3 loop is CASSRLGEMNTEAFF. DNA for the CDR3: TGTGCCAGCTCACGGCTAGGGGAAATGAACACTGAAGCTTTCTTT.

The chain joins TRBV24-1 to TRBJ2-3, with 7 bases aligning to TRBD2. This CDR3 has 14 amino acids. From germline, CDR1 is KGHDR and CDR2 SFDVKD. V was clipped by 9 bases and J by 1 base; unmatched bases: 6. The DNA of the CDR3 is TGTGCCACCGGTCTAGCGGTAGGCACAGATACGCAGTATTTT. Amino acids: CATGLAVGTDTQYF.

The chain recombines TRBV19 with TRBJ2-5; perhaps TRBD1 as D (5 bases). Germline V gene lookup returns CDR1 LNHDA and CDR2 SQIVND (reference sequence). This CDR3 has 14 residues. V was cut by 3 bases and J by 0 bases, with 8 bases left in between. CDR3 coding DNA: TGTGCCAGTAGTATTCAGGGAAACCAAGAGACCCAGTACTTC. Translating gives CASSIQGNQETQYF.

This chain links TRBV24-1 with TRBJ2-1; 12 positions agree with TRBD2. Germline lookup yields CDR1 KGHDR and CDR2 SFDVKD. This CDR3 comprises 17 residues. The trim removed 3 bases at V and 6 bases at J, leaving 8 bases unmatched. CDR3 in amino acids: CATSDATSGRLINEQFF. CDR3 bases: TGTGCCACCAGTGATGCCACTAGCGGGAGGCTGATCAATGAGCAGTTCTTC.

The chain carries TRBV19 and TRBJ2-7, with D perhaps matching TRBD2 (5 bases). Between the trimmed V and J ends, which lost 8 bases and 6 bases, there was a span of 17 bases. Germline V CDR1 and CDR2: LNHDA, SQIVND (reference sequence). The CDR3 has 13 amino acids. The CDR3 sequence is CASSRDWTGEQYF. The CDR3 nucleotides read TGTGCCAGTTCACGGGATTGGACGGGCGAGCAGTACTTC.

The chain is built from TRBV2 and TRBJ1-1; D is perhaps TRBD1 (5 bases). V dropped 8 bases and J dropped 6 bases, with 10 bases sitting between them. Germline V gene data show CDR1 as SNHLY and CDR2 as FYNNEI. The CDR3 runs 11 residues. This CDR3 is CASLGAAEAFF. CDR3 DNA sequence: TGTGCCAGCTTAGGGGCTGCTGAAGCTTTCTTT.

The CDR3 bases are TGCAGTGCTAGTGAGCCGAAGGGAGACTCACCCCTCCACTTT. Its protein is CSASEPKGDSPLHF. This chain uses TRBV20-1 with TRBJ1-6; D uncertain. V was clipped by 3 bases and J by 10 bases, with 16 bases between them. Germline V gene sequence: CDR1 DFQATT, CDR2 SNEGSKA (reference sequence). The CDR3 contains 14 residues.

The chain couples TRBV4-1 to TRBJ2-3, with 11 bases aligning to TRBD2. The germline V gene encodes CDR1 MGHRA and CDR2 YSYEKL. V was clipped by 0 bases and J by 6 bases; unmatched bases: 8. The CDR3 has 17 residues. CDR3 bases: TGCGCCAGCAGCCAAGACAGTACTAGCGGGAGTAGTGATACGCAGTATTTT. Protein sequence: CASSQDSTSGSSDTQYF.

V gene TRBV3-1 (or the pseudogene TRBV3-2) combines with J gene TRBJ1-1, with TRBD1 as a possible D gene (6 bases). V lost 3 bases and J lost 3, with 11 bases in between. Germline V CDR1 and CDR2: LGHDT, YNNKEL (reference sequence). CDR3 size: 14 residues. The chain's CDR3 is CASSHEQGDTEAFF. DNA of the CDR3: TGTGCCAGCAGCCATGAACAGGGAGACACTGAAGCTTTCTTT.